These T cell receptor beta chains were read from a single sample in a study of blood T cell repertoires in COVID-19. Clones were sequenced by immunoSEQ multiplex PCR, and TCRdb holds only the in-frame ones, with some missing. This sample carries more than 200,000 clones, nearly 90% of them seen once, and the ten largest clones take 3.5% to 4.5%. Input material: PBMCs or T cells enriched from blood (not recorded which). These receptors were obtained from a woman in her 30s with acute COVID-19. Both conserved end residues are part of each CDR3. A D gene is named only where the DNA matches it firmly. Clone size, where shown, is once, few, many, or a class for clones that have expanded.

clone_size j_call cdr3_length v_call d_call cdr3_aa cdr3_nt
- TRBJ1-6 17 TRBV7-6 TRBD1 CASSLGPGGTYNSPLHF TGTGCCAGCAGCTTAGGTCCAGGGGGGACCTATAATTCACCCCTCCACTTT
- TRBJ2-1 15 TRBV7-9 TRBD1 CASSPTGDAKNEQFF TGTGCCAGCAGCCCGACAGGGGATGCTAAGAATGAGCAGTTCTTC
- TRBJ2-7 16 TRBV3-1/TRBV3-2 TRBD1 CASSSYGRDSTYEQYF TGTGCCAGCAGCTCATACGGACGGGACAGCACCTACGAGCAGTACTTC
- TRBJ1-1 15 TRBV18 - CASSPRGGTNTEAFF TGTGCCAGCTCACCACGTGGGGGGACGAACACTGAAGCTTTCTTT
- TRBJ1-6 15 TRBV9 TRBD1 CASSVFETGASPLHF TGTGCCAGCAGCGTATTTGAGACAGGGGCTTCACCCCTCCACTTT
- TRBJ1-5 16 TRBV5-6 TRBD1 CASSAGTGDSNQPQHF TGTGCCAGCAGCGCAGGGACAGGGGATAGCAATCAGCCCCAGCATTTT
- TRBJ1-1 16 TRBV4-3 - CASSQDAVGGGTEAFF TGCGCCAGCAGCCAAGACGCGGTCGGGGGGGGCACTGAAGCTTTCTTT
once TRBJ2-1 14 TRBV7-2 TRBD1 CASSTRQGVNEQFF TGTGCCAGCAGCACGAGACAGGGGGTCAATGAGCAGTTCTTC
few TRBJ1-5 12 TRBV12-3/TRBV12-4 - CASSSKNQPQHF TGTGCCAGCAGTTCAAAAAATCAGCCCCAGCATTTT
- TRBJ1-1 16 TRBV5-1 - CASSLVGAGRRTEAFF TGCGCCAGCAGCTTGGTTGGGGCAGGGAGGCGCACTGAAGCTTTCTTT
- TRBJ2-1 17 TRBV5-1 TRBD1 CASSFTGTGSSYNEQFF TGCGCCAGCAGCTTTACCGGGACAGGGAGCTCCTACAATGAGCAGTTCTTC